This paragraph covers one T cell receptor beta chain sequence. Sequencing used immunoSEQ multiplex PCR; TCRdb keeps in-frame clones, though not all of them. The sample carries roughly 100,000 clones, 85% to 95% recorded once. These data come from a study of technical replicates of blood from a few donors. V was shortened by 0 bases and J by 0 bases, with 9 bases between the two germline ends. CDR3 length equals 16 residues. Germline V gene sequence: CDR1 SGHRS, CDR2 YFSETQ. This clonotype was obtained from a human donor in good health. This chain connects TRBV5-1 to TRBJ2-2; TRBD1 might be the D (5 bases). Sequencing was carried out using T cells isolated from PBMCs. The CDR3 spells CASSLAETANTGELFF. The CDR3 nucleotides read TGCGCCAGCAGCTTGGCCGAGACAGCGAACACCGGGGAGCTGTTTTTT.